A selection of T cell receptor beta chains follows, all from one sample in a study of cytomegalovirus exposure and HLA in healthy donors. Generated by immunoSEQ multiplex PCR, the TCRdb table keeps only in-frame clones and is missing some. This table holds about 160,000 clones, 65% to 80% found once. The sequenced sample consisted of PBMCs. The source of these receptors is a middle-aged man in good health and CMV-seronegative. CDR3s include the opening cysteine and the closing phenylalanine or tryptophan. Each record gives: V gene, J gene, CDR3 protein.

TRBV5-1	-	CASSDGTGGPSSYEQYF
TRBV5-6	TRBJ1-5	CASSQRTGGSNQPQHF
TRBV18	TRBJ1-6	CASSATGGDSPLHF
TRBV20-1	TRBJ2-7	CSAPGQYEQYF
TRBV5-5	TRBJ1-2	CASLQGSGYGYTF
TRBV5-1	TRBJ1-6	CASSVDSSYNSPLHF
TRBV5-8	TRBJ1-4	CASSFQRGPLGEKLFF
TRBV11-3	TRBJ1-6	CATGSPLHF
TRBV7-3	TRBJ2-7	CASSAASGPYEQYF
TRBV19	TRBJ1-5	CARDREPNQPQHF
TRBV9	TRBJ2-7	CASSSRQASYEQYF
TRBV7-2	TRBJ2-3	CASRPTSLITDTQYF
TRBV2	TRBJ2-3	CASRERGSTDTQYF
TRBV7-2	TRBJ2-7	CASSLALIRGSGYEQYF
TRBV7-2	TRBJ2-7	CASSLERGPQYF
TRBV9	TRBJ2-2	CASSVETSGANTGELFF
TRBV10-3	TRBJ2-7	CAIRGTGSNYEQYF
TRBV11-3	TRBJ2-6	CASSLQGGTSGISGANVLTF
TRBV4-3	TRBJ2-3	CASSQDPRAGRKDTQYF
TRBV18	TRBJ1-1	CASSSRGVEILNTEAFF
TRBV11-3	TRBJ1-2	CASRPAALRGYTF
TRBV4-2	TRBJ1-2	CASSQDSLDYGYTF
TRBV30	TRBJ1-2	CACPGGAGGYTF
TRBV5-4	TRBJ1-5	CASLTDRGRCPQHF
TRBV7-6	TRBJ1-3	CASSSTSGNTIYF
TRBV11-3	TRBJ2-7	CASSPRGGSGYEQYF
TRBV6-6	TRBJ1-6	CASNTPQGVSSPLHF
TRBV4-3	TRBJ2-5	CASSQEAHRETQYF
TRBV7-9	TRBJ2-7	CSSRTGTGELEQYF
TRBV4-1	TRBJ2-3	CASSQAGVGTDTQYF
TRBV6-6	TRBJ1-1	CASRRERSTEAFF
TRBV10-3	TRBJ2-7	CAISDPSKGVGEQYF
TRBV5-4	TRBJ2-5	CASSPGGVETQYF
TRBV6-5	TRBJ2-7	CASSYRPGTYEQYF
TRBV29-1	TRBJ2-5	CSVEWGMFGADQQETQYF
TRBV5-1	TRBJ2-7	CASSLGTAAYEQYF
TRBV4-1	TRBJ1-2	CASSQGRTGPLEGYTF